This TCR beta chain came from a study of Ad26.COV2.S vaccination and SARS-CoV-2 variants (dated by TCRdb to the early 2020s). Concerning the study at large: Vaccine-arm donors came from COV1001, a multicentre, randomized, double-blind, placebo-controlled phase I-IIa trial of Ad26.COV2.S in healthy adults. Dosing of Ad26.COV2.S was intramuscular, at either 5x10^10 or 1x10^11 viral particles, delivered as one shot or as two shots spaced 56 days apart. The specificity and breadth of SARS-CoV-2-reactive T cell receptors after Ad26.COV2.S vaccination were assessed by TCRbeta repertoire sequencing. The TCR-sequenced set comprised around 30 samples: about 19 Ad26.COV2.S vaccine recipients, 5 placebo recipients and 8 SARS-CoV-2 convalescent individuals. Trial participants were randomized into five groups of five: low-dose or high-dose Ad26.COV2.S given once or twice, or placebo on both occasions. Investigators remained blinded to trial group allocation during experiments and outcome assessment.

The sample's treatment or condition label, in plain terms: around 19 received Ad26.COV2.S at low or high dose, single or two shots; about five received placebo; per-sample allocation not given. For vaccine and placebo recipients, repertoires were sequenced using samples collected on day 63 after the first injection. In Cohort 1b, around 23 adults aged 18-55 years were enrolled at a single site in Boston, USA, between 29 July and 7 August 2020. Ad26.COV2.S was a replication-incompetent adenovirus type 26 vector expressing a prefusion-stabilized SARS-CoV-2 spike protein from the original Wuhan strain. For this clone: Its antigen target is currently unknown. Base quality data are lacking; no much larger clone is found one base away.

The study at large found these results: Ad26.COV2.S recipients had higher spike-specific TCR breadth than placebo recipients (P = 0.0014). It was noted by the authors that total T cell responses may have been underestimated by the TCR breadth and depth analyses. Substantial breadth of spike-specific CD8+ and CD4+ T cell responses was reported after vaccination. The study lacked the statistical power to compare responses across vaccine doses or regimens. Comparable non-spike TCR breadth was observed between vaccine and placebo recipients, consistent with only spike being contained in the vaccine.

The immunoSEQ Assay was used to sequence TCRbeta CDR3 regions. After extraction, genomic DNA underwent amplification by bias-controlled multiplex PCR, followed by high-throughput sequencing. The published analysis was carried out like this. To quantify the absolute abundance of every unique TCRbeta CDR3 region, sequences were collapsed and filtered. T cell fraction was estimated by normalization of TCRbeta template counts to usable DNA, with usable DNA being measured through amplification of reference genes present in all nucleated cells. Repertoire TCRs were annotated as SARS-CoV-2-specific by exact matching of V gene, CDR3 amino acid sequence and J gene to a known reactive TCR set. The reference SARS-CoV-2 TCR set was derived from MIRA and filtered for enrichment in COVID-19-positive ImmuneCODE repertoires, a step that removed public or cross-reactive TCRs. Drawing on the MIRA antigens, annotated TCRs were analysed further at the level of specific ORF or position within ORF. Depth was the summed frequency of annotated unique rearrangements, while breadth was defined as annotated unique rearrangements over total unique productive rearrangements. Two-sided Wilcoxon rank-sum tests were used to compare TCR breadth between groups. TCRdb stores this immuneACCESS table with in-frame sequences only. Part of the clones is absent; in the studies checked, under half of the shortfall reflects unresolved V genes, and no reason is known for the rest. The DNA was the basis for D and trimming; V, J and clone size are from that table. The sample table shows about 680,000 clones, and 89% are seen once. The top ten constitute over 1.3% of the sample.

The CDR1 and CDR2 encoded by the germline V gene are LGHNA and YNFKEQ. The CDR3 holds 15 amino acids from the cysteine to the phenylalanine. Of the read, only the CDR3 DNA is kept; its 45 bases are in frame from base 1. V and J are trimmed by 1 base and 6 bases, and the gene matches miss 6 bases of the junction. Sample: peripheral blood, taken in a trial of Ad26.COV2.S vaccine versus placebo. The TCR sequence derives from a person between 18 and 65 years old who received the Ad26.COV2.S COVID-19 vaccine or a placebo. This sequence uses TRBV4-2 and TRBJ1-5; 7 middle bases align to TRBD1. The CDR3: CASSQGDSLGQPQHF. The nucleotide sequence reads as follows: TGTGCCAGCAGCCAAGGGGACAGCCTGGGTCAGCCCCAGCATTTT.